This is a list of T cell receptor beta chains from one sample in a study of CD8 T cells in Susac syndrome. MiXCR, run by TCRdb on the immunoSEQ multiplex PCR reads, gives a single entry per CDR3 protein. Of around 150,000 distinct CDR3 sequences listed, roughly 95% are singletons. The sample was CD4+ T cells from PBMCs. The receptor set was obtained from a human donor in good health. Both conserved end residues are part of each CDR3. D genes are given only for firm matches. Size tells how often a clone was seen (once, few, many) or the class of an expanded clone, and some rows leave it out.

D: -; length: 15; V: TRBV12-3/TRBV12-4; J: TRBJ2-3; size: -; DNA: TGTGCCAGCAGTTTCCGGACTTATAACACAGATACGCAGTATTTT; CDR3: CASSFRTYNTDTQYF
D: -; length: 13; V: TRBV20-1; J: TRBJ1-1; size: -; DNA: TGCAGTGCTAGGACCTCCTTGAACACTGAAGCTTTCTTT; CDR3: CSARTSLNTEAFF
D: -; length: 17; V: TRBV4-2; J: TRBJ2-1; size: once; DNA: TGTGCCAGCAGCCGCTGGGTTGGCGGGGCGGCCGGGAATGAGCAGTTCTTC; CDR3: CASSRWVGGAAGNEQFF
D: TRBD1; length: 14; V: TRBV2; J: TRBJ2-7; size: -; DNA: TGTGCCAGCAGTGTAGGACAGGGTCTTTACGAGCAGTACTTC; CDR3: CASSVGQGLYEQYF
D: TRBD1; length: 15; V: TRBV20-1; J: TRBJ2-1; size: -; DNA: TGCAGTGCTAGTCCTCGGACAGGGGGTTTCAATGAGCAGTTCTTC; CDR3: CSASPRTGGFNEQFF
D: -; length: 14; V: TRBV10-3; J: TRBJ1-5; size: -; DNA: TGTGCCATCAGTGAGGGGCAGGGCGATCAGCCCCAGCATTTT; CDR3: CAISEGQGDQPQHF
D: TRBD1; length: 15; V: TRBV6-5; J: TRBJ1-4; size: -; DNA: TGTGCCAGCAGTTCCGGACAGGGGGCATTTGAAAAACTGTTTTTT; CDR3: CASSSGQGAFEKLFF
D: -; length: 12; V: TRBV6-6; J: TRBJ1-3; size: -; DNA: TGTGCCAGTGATGGACCTGGAAACACCATATATTTT; CDR3: CASDGPGNTIYF
D: TRBD1; length: 15; V: TRBV9; J: TRBJ2-5; size: -; DNA: TGTGCCAGCAGCGTAGACGGACAGGGGGCGAAGACCCAGTACTTC; CDR3: CASSVDGQGAKTQYF
D: -; length: 12; V: TRBV29-1; J: TRBJ2-7; size: -; DNA: TGCAGCGTTGATGTGGCAGGGCTCGAGCAGTACTTC; CDR3: CSVDVAGLEQYF
D: TRBD2; length: 16; V: TRBV20-1; J: TRBJ2-5; size: -; DNA: TGCAGTGCTAGAGATGTTCGGGCGGGGGGGCCCGAGACCCAGTACTTC; CDR3: CSARDVRAGGPETQYF
D: -; length: 13; V: TRBV10-1; J: TRBJ2-2; size: -; DNA: TGCGCCAGCAGTGATCGGGTTTCCGGGGAGCTGTTTTTT; CDR3: CASSDRVSGELFF
D: -; length: 12; V: TRBV12-3/TRBV12-4; J: TRBJ1-2; size: once; DNA: TGTGCCAGCAGTCTCCAGGGAAGGGGCTACACCTTC; CDR3: CASSLQGRGYTF
D: -; length: 15; V: TRBV7-9; J: TRBJ2-5; size: -; DNA: TGTGCCAGCAGCTTAGCTAGGGTGGGAACCGAGACCCAGTACTTC; CDR3: CASSLARVGTETQYF
D: -; length: 15; V: TRBV6-1; J: TRBJ2-7; size: once; DNA: TGTGCCAGCAGTGCTCCAGAAGTTTTGAGCTACGAGCAGTACTTC; CDR3: CASSAPEVLSYEQYF
D: TRBD2; length: 15; V: TRBV5-6; J: TRBJ2-1; size: -; DNA: TGTGCCAGCAGCTTGACTAGCGGGGGGGGTCGTGAGCAGTTCTTC; CDR3: CASSLTSGGGREQFF
D: TRBD2; length: 19; V: TRBV7-9; J: TRBJ2-1; size: -; DNA: TGTGCCAGCAGCTTAGCCAGTTTGGCTAGCGGGGGCTTCCTCAATGAGCAGTTCTTC; CDR3: CASSLASLASGGFLNEQFF
D: -; length: 13; V: TRBV20-1; J: TRBJ1-5; size: -; DNA: TGCAGTGCTGCCCTCTACTCGGGGCAGCCCCAGCATTTT; CDR3: CSAALYSGQPQHF
D: -; length: 15; V: TRBV6-1; J: TRBJ1-5; size: -; DNA: TGTGCCAGCAGTGATTGGGGGGACAGCAATCAGCCCCAGCATTTT; CDR3: CASSDWGDSNQPQHF
D: -; length: 16; V: TRBV20-1; J: TRBJ1-2; size: -; DNA: TGCAGTGCTAGTGATCCTCTGAACAGGGAACGAAGGGGCTACACCTTC; CDR3: CSASDPLNRERRGYTF
D: -; length: 16; V: TRBV6-1; J: TRBJ2-2; size: -; DNA: TGTGCCAGCAGTACGGGGGGCCTAGAGGGTACCGGGGAGCTGTTTTTT; CDR3: CASSTGGLEGTGELFF
D: TRBD1; length: 14; V: TRBV12-3/TRBV12-4; J: TRBJ1-1; size: few; DNA: TGTGCCAGCTCCCCTAGGACAGGGAACACTGAAGCTTTCTTT; CDR3: CASSPRTGNTEAFF
D: TRBD1; length: 16; V: TRBV4-1; J: TRBJ2-7; size: once; DNA: TGCGCCAGCAGCCGCCTATCCGGGCAGGGGGACTACGAGCAGTACTTC; CDR3: CASSRLSGQGDYEQYF
D: TRBD1; length: 13; V: TRBV12-5; J: TRBJ1-1; size: -; DNA: TGTGCTAGTGGTCGGGACAGGGCCGGGGAAGCTTTCTTT; CDR3: CASGRDRAGEAFF
D: TRBD1; length: 17; V: TRBV4-1; J: TRBJ1-5; size: -; DNA: TGCGCCAGCAGCCAAGATCTCGGGACAGGGAGATATCAGCCCCAGCATTTT; CDR3: CASSQDLGTGRYQPQHF
D: TRBD2; length: 14; V: TRBV5-1; J: TRBJ2-5; size: -; DNA: TGCGCCAGCAGACTGCGGGGGGGCCTAGAGACCCAGTACTTC; CDR3: CASRLRGGLETQYF
D: -; length: 13; V: TRBV11-2; J: TRBJ2-3; size: -; DNA: TGTGCCAGCAGCCCCAGGCTCACAGATACGCAGTATTTT; CDR3: CASSPRLTDTQYF
D: -; length: 14; V: TRBV12-3/TRBV12-4; J: TRBJ2-3; size: -; DNA: TGTGCCAGCAGTTTTTGGGACTCGGCGGATACGCAGTATTTT; CDR3: CASSFWDSADTQYF
D: -; length: 14; V: TRBV5-4; J: TRBJ2-2; size: -; DNA: TGTGCCAGCAGGTCCGGGACACCCACCGGGGAGCTGTTTTTT; CDR3: CASRSGTPTGELFF
D: -; length: 14; V: TRBV30; J: TRBJ1-2; size: -; DNA: TGTGCCTGGAGTGTCCCTGACAGTCGCTATGGCTACACCTTC; CDR3: CAWSVPDSRYGYTF
D: -; length: 16; V: TRBV7-3; J: TRBJ2-3; size: -; DNA: TGTGCCAGCAGCTCACTGGAGGGGGCGGACACAGATACGCAGTATTTT; CDR3: CASSSLEGADTDTQYF
D: -; length: 13; V: TRBV29-1; J: TRBJ1-2; size: -; DNA: TGCAGCGTTGAAGATTGGGGAACAGACGGCTACACCTTC; CDR3: CSVEDWGTDGYTF
D: TRBD1; length: 14; V: TRBV19; J: TRBJ1-1; size: -; DNA: TGTGCCAGTAGTACCCCGGGACAGGGCACTGAAGCTTTCTTT; CDR3: CASSTPGQGTEAFF
D: -; length: 14; V: TRBV7-9; J: TRBJ2-6; size: -; DNA: TGTGCCACCCCGGATCGCTCTGGGGCCAACGTCCTGACTTTC; CDR3: CATPDRSGANVLTF
D: TRBD1; length: 14; V: TRBV20-1; J: TRBJ1-5; size: -; DNA: TGCAGTGCCAGACAGGGGGCGTTCAATCAGCCCCAGCATTTT; CDR3: CSARQGAFNQPQHF
D: -; length: 19; V: TRBV4-2; J: TRBJ2-1; size: -; DNA: TGTGCCAGCAGCCAAAGTTCATCGGGGTCTCTCAGCTCCTACAATGAGCAGTTCTTC; CDR3: CASSQSSSGSLSSYNEQFF
D: TRBD2; length: 17; V: TRBV13; J: TRBJ2-3; size: -; DNA: TGTGCCAGCAGCGCCTGGGGACTAGCGGGGGGGCAAGATACGCAGTATTTT; CDR3: CASSAWGLAGGQDTQYF
D: -; length: 14; V: TRBV28; J: TRBJ1-1; size: -; DNA: TGTGCCAGCAGTACCCCGGAGAGGAACACTGAAGCTTTCTTT; CDR3: CASSTPERNTEAFF
D: -; length: 14; V: TRBV9; J: TRBJ2-2; size: -; DNA: TGTGCCAGCGGTCCGCCCACAGGGACCGGGGAGCTGTTTTTT; CDR3: CASGPPTGTGELFF
D: -; length: 16; V: TRBV7-8; J: TRBJ1-3; size: -; DNA: TGTGCCAGCAGCTTAGCGCCAGGAAATGTTGGAAACACCATATATTTT; CDR3: CASSLAPGNVGNTIYF
D: -; length: 11; V: TRBV20-1; J: TRBJ2-7; size: -; DNA: TGCAGTGTTCAGGCGTTCAACGAGCAGTACTTC; CDR3: CSVQAFNEQYF
D: -; length: 16; V: TRBV5-1; J: TRBJ1-1; size: -; DNA: TGCGCCAGCAGCAGGACCCCGGGGGGGCCGAACACTGAAGCTTTCTTT; CDR3: CASSRTPGGPNTEAFF
D: -; length: 14; V: TRBV20-1; J: TRBJ2-7; size: -; DNA: TGCAGTGCTTTGTTCCCGGGCCCCGGGGACGGGCAGTACTTC; CDR3: CSALFPGPGDGQYF
D: -; length: 14; V: TRBV18; J: TRBJ2-3; size: -; DNA: TGTGCCAGCTCACCACTAGCGGTGGGAGATACGCAGTATTTT; CDR3: CASSPLAVGDTQYF
D: -; length: 13; V: TRBV4-1; J: TRBJ1-6; size: -; DNA: TGCGCCAGCAGCCAAGGGCCCGGCCCACCCCTCCACTTT; CDR3: CASSQGPGPPLHF
D: -; length: 12; V: TRBV29-1; J: TRBJ1-2; size: -; DNA: TGCAGCGTTGACTCCGGAGGTGGTGGCTACACCTTC; CDR3: CSVDSGGGGYTF
D: -; length: 14; V: TRBV9; J: TRBJ2-5; size: once; DNA: TGTGCCAGCAGCGTAGATCCGGGTGGGGAGACCCAGTACTTC; CDR3: CASSVDPGGETQYF
D: TRBD2; length: 15; V: TRBV12-3/TRBV12-4; J: TRBJ2-5; size: -; DNA: TGTGCCAGCAGTTTACAGCGGGGGGGGCAAGAGACCCAGTACTTC; CDR3: CASSLQRGGQETQYF
D: TRBD2; length: 14; V: TRBV2; J: TRBJ2-1; size: -; DNA: TGTGCCAGCAGTGAAGAGCGGGGTCTCAATGAGCAGTTCTTC; CDR3: CASSEERGLNEQFF
D: -; length: 13; V: TRBV2; J: TRBJ2-2; size: -; DNA: TGTGCCAGCTTCGAGGGGTTCACCGGGGAGCTGTTTTTT; CDR3: CASFEGFTGELFF
D: -; length: 14; V: TRBV20-1; J: TRBJ1-2; size: -; DNA: TGCAGTGCTAGTCGGCCAGGGTTAGACTATGGCTACACCTTC; CDR3: CSASRPGLDYGYTF
D: -; length: 15; V: TRBV24-1; J: TRBJ2-5; size: few; DNA: TGTGCCACCAGTGATGCGGGGACAGAGGAAGAGACCCAGTACTTC; CDR3: CATSDAGTEEETQYF
D: -; length: 14; V: TRBV4-1; J: TRBJ1-1; size: once; DNA: TGCGCCAGCAGCCACCCAACGAGAGACACTGAAGCTTTCTTT; CDR3: CASSHPTRDTEAFF
D: -; length: 15; V: TRBV7-6; J: TRBJ1-5; size: -; DNA: TGTGCCAGCAGCTTTAAGGGGGGAGGCAATCAGCCCCAGCATTTT; CDR3: CASSFKGGGNQPQHF
D: -; length: 15; V: TRBV3-1; J: TRBJ1-6; size: -; DNA: TGTGCCAGCAGCCAAGGGACAGTAGATAATTCACCCCTCCACTTT; CDR3: CASSQGTVDNSPLHF
D: -; length: 15; V: TRBV18; J: TRBJ1-2; size: -; DNA: TGTGCCAGCTCACCACGTTCATCTTCAAACTATGGCTACACCTTC; CDR3: CASSPRSSSNYGYTF
D: TRBD1; length: 14; V: TRBV18; J: TRBJ1-5; size: -; DNA: TGTGCCAGCTCCCCCCGGGACAGGGCGCAGCCCCAGCATTTT; CDR3: CASSPRDRAQPQHF
D: TRBD1; length: 15; V: TRBV6-1; J: TRBJ2-7; size: -; DNA: TGTGCCAGCAGGGACAGGGGACCTGGAGCCTACGAGCAGTACTTC; CDR3: CASRDRGPGAYEQYF
D: -; length: 15; V: TRBV5-1; J: TRBJ2-2; size: -; DNA: TGCGCCAGCCGACCCTCGACAGGGAACACCGGGGAGCTGTTTTTT; CDR3: CASRPSTGNTGELFF